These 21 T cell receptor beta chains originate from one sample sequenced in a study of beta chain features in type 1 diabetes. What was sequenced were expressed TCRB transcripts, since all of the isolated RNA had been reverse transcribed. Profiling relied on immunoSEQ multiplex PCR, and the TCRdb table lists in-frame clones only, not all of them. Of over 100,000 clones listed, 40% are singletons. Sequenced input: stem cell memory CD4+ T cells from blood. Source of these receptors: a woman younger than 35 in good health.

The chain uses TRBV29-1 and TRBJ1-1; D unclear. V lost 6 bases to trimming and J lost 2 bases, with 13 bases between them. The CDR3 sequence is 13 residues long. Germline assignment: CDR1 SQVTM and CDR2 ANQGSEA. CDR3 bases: TGCAGCGTGTATTCGGGGATTAACACTGAAGCTTTCTTT. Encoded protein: CSVYSGINTEAFF.

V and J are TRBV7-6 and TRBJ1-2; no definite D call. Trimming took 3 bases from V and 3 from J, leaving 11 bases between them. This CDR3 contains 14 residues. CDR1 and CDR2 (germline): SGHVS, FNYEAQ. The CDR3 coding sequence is TGTGCCAGCAGCTTTCAGACGGGAGACTATGGCTACACCTTC. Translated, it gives CASSFQTGDYGYTF.

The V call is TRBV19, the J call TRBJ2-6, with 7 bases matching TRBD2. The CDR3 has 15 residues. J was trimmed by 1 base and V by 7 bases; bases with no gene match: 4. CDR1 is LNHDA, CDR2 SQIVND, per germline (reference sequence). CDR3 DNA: TGTGCCAGTATGGTCGGGGGGTCTGGGGCCAACGTCCTGACTTTC. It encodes CASMVGGSGANVLTF. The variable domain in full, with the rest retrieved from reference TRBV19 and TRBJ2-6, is DGGITQSPKYLFRKEGQNVTLSCEQNLNHDAMYWYRQDPGQGLRLIYYSQIVNDFQKGDIAEGYSVSREKKESFPLTVTSAQKNPTAFYLCASMVGGSGANVLTFGAGSRLTVL.

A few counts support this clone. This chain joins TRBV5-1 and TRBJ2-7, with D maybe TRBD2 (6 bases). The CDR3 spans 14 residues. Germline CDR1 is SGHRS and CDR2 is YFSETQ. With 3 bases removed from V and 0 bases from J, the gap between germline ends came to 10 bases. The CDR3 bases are TGCGCCAGCAGCTCCAGGGAGGTCTCCTACGAGCAGTACTTC. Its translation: CASSSREVSYEQYF.

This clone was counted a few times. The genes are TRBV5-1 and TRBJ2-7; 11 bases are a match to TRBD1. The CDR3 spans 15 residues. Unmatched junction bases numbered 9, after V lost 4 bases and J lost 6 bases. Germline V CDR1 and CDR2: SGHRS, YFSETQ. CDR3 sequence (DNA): TGCGCCAGCAGCCCGGCTGGACAGGGGGCTGCCGAGCAGTACTTC. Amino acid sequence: CASSPAGQGAAEQYF.

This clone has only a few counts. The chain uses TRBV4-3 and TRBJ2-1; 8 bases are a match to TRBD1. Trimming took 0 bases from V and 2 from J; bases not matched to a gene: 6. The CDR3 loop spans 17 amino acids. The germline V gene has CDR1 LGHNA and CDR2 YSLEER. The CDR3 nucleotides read TGCGCCAGCAGCCAAGATCGGCGGACAGGGACCTACAATGAGCAGTTCTTC. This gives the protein CASSQDRRTGTYNEQFF.

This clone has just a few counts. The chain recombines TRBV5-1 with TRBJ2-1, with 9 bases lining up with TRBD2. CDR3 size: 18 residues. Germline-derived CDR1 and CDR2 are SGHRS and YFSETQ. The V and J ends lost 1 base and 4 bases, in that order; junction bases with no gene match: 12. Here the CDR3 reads CASSLNEGSGRPYNEQFF. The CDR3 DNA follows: TGCGCCAGCAGCTTGAACGAGGGGAGCGGGAGGCCTTACAATGAGCAGTTCTTC.

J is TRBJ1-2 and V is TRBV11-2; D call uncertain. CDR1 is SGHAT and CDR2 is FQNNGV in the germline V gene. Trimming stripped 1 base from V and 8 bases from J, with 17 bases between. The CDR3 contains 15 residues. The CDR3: CASSLGSLVRRGYTF. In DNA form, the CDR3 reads TGTGCCAGCAGCTTAGGGTCCCTCGTGAGGCGGGGCTACACCTTC.

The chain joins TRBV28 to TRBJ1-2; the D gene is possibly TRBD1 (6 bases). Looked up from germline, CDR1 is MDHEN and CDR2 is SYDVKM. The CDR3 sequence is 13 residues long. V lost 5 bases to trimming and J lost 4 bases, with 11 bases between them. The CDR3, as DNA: TGTGCCAGCAGTAACAGGGTCTCCTATGGCTACACCTTC. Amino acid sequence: CASSNRVSYGYTF.

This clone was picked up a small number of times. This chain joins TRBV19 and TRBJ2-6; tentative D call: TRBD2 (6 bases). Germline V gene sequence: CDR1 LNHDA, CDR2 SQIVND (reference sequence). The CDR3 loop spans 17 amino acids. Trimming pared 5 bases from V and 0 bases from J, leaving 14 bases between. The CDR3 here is CASSALGLHSGANVLTF. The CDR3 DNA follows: TGTGCCAGTAGTGCCCTGGGACTTCACTCTGGGGCCAACGTCCTGACTTTC.

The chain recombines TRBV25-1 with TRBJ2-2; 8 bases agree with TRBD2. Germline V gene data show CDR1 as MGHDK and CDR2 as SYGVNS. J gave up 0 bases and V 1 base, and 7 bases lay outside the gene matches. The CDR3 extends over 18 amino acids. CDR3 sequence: CASSELLAGLPNTGELFF. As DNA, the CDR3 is TGTGCCAGCAGTGAATTGCTAGCGGGTTTGCCGAACACCGGGGAGCTGTTTTTT.

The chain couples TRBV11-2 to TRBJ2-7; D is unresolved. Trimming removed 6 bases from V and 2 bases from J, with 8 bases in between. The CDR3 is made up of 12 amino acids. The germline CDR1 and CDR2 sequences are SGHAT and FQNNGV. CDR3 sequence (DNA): TGTGCCAGCAGTTCCGTCCCCTACGAGCAGTACTTC. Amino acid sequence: CASSSVPYEQYF.

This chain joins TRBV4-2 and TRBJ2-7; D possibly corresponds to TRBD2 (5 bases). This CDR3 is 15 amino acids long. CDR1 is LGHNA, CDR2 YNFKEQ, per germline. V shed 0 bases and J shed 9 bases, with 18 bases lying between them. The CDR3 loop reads CASSQDELVWAGQYF. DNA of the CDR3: TGTGCCAGCAGCCAAGATGAGCTAGTTTGGGCGGGGCAGTACTTC.

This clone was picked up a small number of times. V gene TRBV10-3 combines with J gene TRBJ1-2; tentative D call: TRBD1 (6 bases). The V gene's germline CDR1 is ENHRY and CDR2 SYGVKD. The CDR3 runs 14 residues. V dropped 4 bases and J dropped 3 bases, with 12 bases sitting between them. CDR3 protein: CAISVAGGDYGYTF. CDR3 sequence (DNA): TGTGCCATCAGTGTAGCGGGGGGCGACTATGGCTACACCTTC.

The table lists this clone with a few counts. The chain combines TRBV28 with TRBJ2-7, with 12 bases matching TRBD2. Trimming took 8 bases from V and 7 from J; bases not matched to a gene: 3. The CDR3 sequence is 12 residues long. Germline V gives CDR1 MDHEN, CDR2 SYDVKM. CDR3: CASGGTSGEQYF. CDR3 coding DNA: TGTGCCAGCGGAGGGACTAGCGGGGAGCAGTACTTC. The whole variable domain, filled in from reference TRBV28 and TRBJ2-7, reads DVKVTQSSRYLVKRTGEKVFLECVQDMDHENMFWYRQDPGLGLRLIYFSYDVKMKEKGDIPEGYSVSREKKERFSLILESASTNQTSMYLCASGGTSGEQYFGPGTRLTVT.

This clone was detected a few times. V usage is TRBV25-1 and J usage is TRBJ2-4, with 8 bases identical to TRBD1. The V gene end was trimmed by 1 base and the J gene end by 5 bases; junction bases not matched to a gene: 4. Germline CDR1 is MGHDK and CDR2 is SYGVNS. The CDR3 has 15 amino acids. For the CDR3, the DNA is TGTGCCAGCAGTGAATGGCAGGGGGCAGAAAACATTCAGTACTTC. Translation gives CASSEWQGAENIQYF.

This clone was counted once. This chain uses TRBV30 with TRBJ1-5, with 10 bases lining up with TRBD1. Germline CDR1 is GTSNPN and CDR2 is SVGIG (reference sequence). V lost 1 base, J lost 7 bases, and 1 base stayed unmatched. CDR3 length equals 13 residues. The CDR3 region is CAWSGQGAQPQHF. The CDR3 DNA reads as TGTGCCTGGAGTGGACAGGGGGCACAGCCCCAGCATTTT.

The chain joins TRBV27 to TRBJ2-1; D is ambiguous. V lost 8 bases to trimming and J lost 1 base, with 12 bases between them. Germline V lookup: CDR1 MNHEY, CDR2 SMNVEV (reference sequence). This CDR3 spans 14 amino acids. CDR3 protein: CASQTQSSYNEQFF. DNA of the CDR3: TGTGCCAGCCAGACTCAAAGTTCCTACAATGAGCAGTTCTTC.

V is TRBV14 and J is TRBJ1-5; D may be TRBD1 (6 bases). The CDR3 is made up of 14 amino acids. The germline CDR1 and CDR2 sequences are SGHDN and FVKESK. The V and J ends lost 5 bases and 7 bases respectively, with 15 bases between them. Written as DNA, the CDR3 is TGTGCCAGCAGCAACTTTGGGGGGGGCCAGCCCCAGCATTTT. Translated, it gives CASSNFGGGQPQHF.

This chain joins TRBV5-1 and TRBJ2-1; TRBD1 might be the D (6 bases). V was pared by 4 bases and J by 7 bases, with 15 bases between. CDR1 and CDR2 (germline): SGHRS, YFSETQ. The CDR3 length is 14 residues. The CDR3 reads CASSRGQPLNEQFF. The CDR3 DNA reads TGCGCCAGCAGCCGAGGACAGCCGTTAAATGAGCAGTTCTTC.

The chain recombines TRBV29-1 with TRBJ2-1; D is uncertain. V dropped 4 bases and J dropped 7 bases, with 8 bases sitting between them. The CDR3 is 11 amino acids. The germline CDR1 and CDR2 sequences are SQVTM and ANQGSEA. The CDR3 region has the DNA TGCAGCGTTGGCTGGCCAAATGAGCAGTTCTTC. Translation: CSVGWPNEQFF.